This T cell receptor (beta chain) stems from a study of radiation and T cells in renal cell carcinoma. Documented time point: blood 4 weeks post-SBRT, at nephrectomy. Indicated treatment: 15 Gy SBRT to primary tumor, nephrectomy 4 weeks later. Serial blood draws occurred at baseline and 2 and 4 weeks post-SBRT. The study, taken as a whole, reports: From baseline, blood top tumor clonotypes peaked at 2 weeks post-radiation.

A remark on this clone: Its target is not known.

Data came from immunoSEQ multiplex PCR; TCRdb stores just in-frame clones and leaves some out. The sample records more than 120,000 clones, around nine tenths being singletons. Germline CDR1 reads SGHAT; CDR2 reads FQNNGV. Trimming left V 1 base short and J 9 bases short, with 13 bases between. This CDR3 comprises 14 residues. The V gene is TRBV11-2, the J gene TRBJ2-1; D remains ambiguous. The starting material was blood, obtained from a patient whose treatment included radiotherapy and nephrectomy. The clonotype originates from a woman aged 50 to 65 with renal cell carcinoma. The CDR3 protein is CASSLGDGYGEQFF. The CDR3 DNA reads as TGTGCCAGCAGCTTAGGAGACGGCTATGGTGAGCAGTTCTTC.